These 23 T cell receptor beta chains originate from one sample sequenced in a study of T cell responses to AZD1222 COVID-19 vaccine. Clones were read by immunoSEQ multiplex PCR, and TCRdb kept only the in-frame ones, dropping some. The table has about 76,000 clones, approximately 88% seen once. Sequenced here: peripheral blood, sampled on day 0 of MenACWY control vaccination. The receptors originated from an adult in good health.

This clone came up a few times. The chain has TRBV28 and TRBJ2-3; TRBD1 matches at 9 bases. CDR3 length: 15 residues. V dropped 3 bases and J dropped 7; count of bases not matched to a gene: 8. Germline V CDR1 and CDR2: MDHEN, SYDVKM. CDR3 in amino acids: CASSFRTGGPHTQYF. The DNA for the CDR3 is TGTGCCAGCAGTTTTCGTACAGGGGGCCCACATACGCAGTATTTT.

This clone has more than one count but fewer than ten. The chain joins TRBV28 to TRBJ2-7; D call uncertain. The germline CDR1 and CDR2 sequences are MDHEN and SYDVKM. The CDR3 has 12 residues. With 2 bases removed from V and 6 bases from J, the gap between germline ends came to 8 bases. The CDR3 bases are TGTGCCAGCAGTTTAATAATAGGCGAGCAGTACTTC. This gives the protein CASSLIIGEQYF.

V gene TRBV2 combines with J gene TRBJ1-5; D possibly corresponds to TRBD1 (5 bases). Germline CDR1 reads SNHLY; CDR2 reads FYNNEI. V was shortened by 4 bases and J by 9 bases, with 7 bases between the two germline ends. The CDR3 has 11 residues. DNA of the CDR3: TGTGCCAGCAGTGGAGGGGCGCCCCAGCATTTT. Protein: CASSGGAPQHF.

The V and J genes are TRBV13 and TRBJ1-3, with D uncertain. This CDR3 has 14 amino acids. V lost 3 bases to trimming and J lost 2 bases, with 8 bases between them. Germline V gene lookup returns CDR1 PRHDT and CDR2 FYEKMQ (reference sequence). CDR3 residues: CASSFAGTGNTIYF. DNA of the CDR3: TGTGCCAGCAGCTTTGCGGGAACTGGAAACACCATATATTTT.

This chain uses TRBV5-6 with TRBJ1-5, with D perhaps TRBD1 (5 bases). Germline V CDR1 and CDR2: SGHDT, YYEEEE. Trimming pared 4 bases from V and 7 bases from J, leaving 12 bases between. The CDR3 is made up of 13 amino acids. This CDR3 is CASSNGATQPQHF. The DNA for the CDR3 is TGTGCCAGCAGCAACGGGGCAACCCAGCCCCAGCATTTT.

The chain carries TRBV19 and TRBJ2-7, with D possibly TRBD2 on 6 matching bases. The V end lost 7 bases, the J end lost 3 bases, and 13 bases lay between the germline ends. The CDR3 consists of 13 residues. In germline, CDR1 is LNHDA, CDR2 SQIVND (reference sequence). In nucleotides, the CDR3 is TGTGCCAGTACCGGGGACTTCGGCTACGAGCAGTACTTC. Translating it yields CASTGDFGYEQYF.

This clone appeared a single time. The rearrangement links TRBV28 to TRBJ2-7, with D perhaps being TRBD1 or TRBD2 (7 bases each). Looked up from germline, CDR1 is MDHEN and CDR2 is SYDVKM. CDR3 length: 15 residues. The V end was cut by 6 bases, the J end by 5 bases, with 20 bases between. The CDR3 sequence: CASSQGGDPDHEQYF. DNA for the CDR3: TGTGCCAGCAGCCAGGGGGGGGATCCCGACCACGAGCAGTACTTC.

V usage is TRBV11-2 and J usage is TRBJ2-3; D may be TRBD2 (5 bases). V shed 1 base and J shed 3 bases, with 14 bases lying between them. The CDR3 totals 16 residues. Germline V lookup: CDR1 SGHAT, CDR2 FQNNGV. Here the CDR3 DNA reads TGTGCCAGCAGCTTAGGGACTCATGCCCTTACAGATACGCAGTATTTT. It encodes CASSLGTHALTDTQYF.

The chain joins TRBV3-1 (or the pseudogene TRBV3-2) to TRBJ2-1; 9 bases agree with TRBD2. Looked up from germline, CDR1 is LGHDT and CDR2 is YNNKEL (reference sequence). CDR3 size: 16 residues. Germline trimming cut 5 bases from V and 10 bases from J; bases unmatched to any gene: 15. This CDR3 is CASSTTISGGIVEQFF. In nucleotides, the CDR3 is TGTGCCAGCAGCACAACGATTAGCGGGGGTATAGTAGAGCAGTTCTTC.

The chain is built from TRBV4-1 and TRBJ2-4; either TRBD1 or TRBD2 may supply D (5 bases each). Germline V gives CDR1 MGHRA, CDR2 YSYEKL. The CDR3 is 18 amino acids. The ends were cut back, 0 bases at V and 0 bases at J, with 15 bases in the middle. DNA of the CDR3: TGCGCCAGCAGCCAAGATGGGACCCGGGCCGCAGCCAAAAACATTCAGTACTTC. This gives the protein CASSQDGTRAAAKNIQYF.

The chain carries TRBV10-1 and TRBJ1-1; D perhaps matches TRBD1 (5 bases). V lost 0 bases and J 3 bases, leaving 8 bases between the germline ends. This CDR3 is built from 14 residues. CDR1 is WNHNN, CDR2 SYGVQD, per germline (reference sequence). CDR3 sequence (DNA): TGCGCCAGCAGTGAGTCGGGGGGGTACACTGAAGCTTTCTTT. Its translation is CASSESGGYTEAFF.

The chain couples TRBV28 to TRBJ2-1, with D unclear. This CDR3 is built from 13 residues. V lost 7 bases, J lost 5 bases, and 12 bases lay in between. The germline V gene has CDR1 MDHEN and CDR2 SYDVKM. CDR3 in DNA: TGTGCCAGCACCTTCCCCAAGGACAATGAGCAGTTCTTC. This codes for CASTFPKDNEQFF.

V and J are TRBV4-3 and TRBJ2-7; the D gene could be TRBD1 or TRBD2 (5 bases each). V was trimmed by 2 bases and J by 5 bases, leaving 22 bases between them. Germline V gives CDR1 LGHNA, CDR2 YSLEER. This CDR3 contains 17 residues. The CDR3 here is CASSQLFKGRGFDEQYF. The CDR3 nucleotides read TGCGCCAGCAGCCAACTCTTTAAGGGACGGGGATTTGACGAGCAGTACTTC.

The gene calls are TRBV6-4 and TRBJ2-1; D not resolved. V lost 0 bases, J lost 5 bases, and 8 bases lay in between. CDR3 length equals 14 residues. The V gene's germline CDR1 is MRHNA and CDR2 SNTAGT. The CDR3 protein is CASSDSSVDNEQFF. The CDR3 DNA reads as TGTGCCAGCAGTGACTCGAGCGTAGACAATGAGCAGTTCTTC.

This clone was seen a single time. The J gene is TRBJ2-1, the V gene TRBV2; D is uncertain. Per germline, CDR1 SNHLY and CDR2 FYNNEI. The CDR3 is 11 amino acids. V was clipped by 6 bases and J by 6 bases, with 6 bases between them. The CDR3 loop is CASRISNEQFF. In nucleotides, the CDR3 is TGTGCCAGCAGGATCAGCAATGAGCAGTTCTTC.

V usage is TRBV3-1 (or the pseudogene TRBV3-2) and J usage is TRBJ2-1, with D uncertain. V dropped 4 bases and J dropped 2 bases, with 12 bases sitting between them. Germline V gene lookup returns CDR1 LGHDT and CDR2 YNNKEL (reference sequence). The CDR3 totals 15 residues. CDR3 loop: CASSPLVVPYNEQFF. CDR3 DNA: TGTGCCAGCAGCCCCCTAGTAGTCCCCTACAATGAGCAGTTCTTC.

This clone was picked up one time. This chain joins TRBV18 and TRBJ1-2, with D possibly TRBD1 on 5 matching bases. V was trimmed by 3 bases and J by 0 bases, leaving 11 bases between them. CDR1 and CDR2 from the germline V gene are KGHSH and LQKENI. CDR3 length equals 15 residues. The CDR3, as DNA: TGTGCCAGCTCACCTACGGACAAAGCTAACTATGGCTACACCTTC. Encoded protein: CASSPTDKANYGYTF.

The chain joins TRBV11-2 to TRBJ2-7, with 8 bases identical to TRBD1. The CDR3 consists of 17 residues. Germline CDR1 and CDR2: SGHAT and FQNNGV. The J segment lost 0 bases and the V segment lost 5 bases, leaving 12 bases of the junction unmatched. The CDR3 bases are TGTGCCAGCAGCCATCCAACAGGGGGGATTAGCTCCTACGAGCAGTACTTC. Protein sequence: CASSHPTGGISSYEQYF.

The V call is TRBV27, the J call TRBJ2-7, with a weak D call TRBD1 (7 bases). V lost 3 bases to trimming and J lost 7 bases, with 16 bases between them. Germline CDR1 is MNHEY and CDR2 is SMNVEV (reference sequence). There are 14 residues in the CDR3. Written as DNA, the CDR3 is TGTGCCAGCAGTTTGAGTACAGGGGACTGGGAGCAGTACTTC. Translated, it gives CASSLSTGDWEQYF.

J is TRBJ1-4 and V is TRBV29-1; D unclear. Germline V gene data show CDR1 as SQVTM and CDR2 as ANQGSEA. Trimming took 5 bases from V and 3 from J, leaving 7 bases between them. The CDR3 sequence is 12 residues long. The CDR3: CSVTSANEKLFF. The DNA of the CDR3 is TGCAGCGTTACGAGTGCTAATGAAAAACTGTTTTTT.

This chain uses TRBV19 with TRBJ2-7; TRBD1 matches 8 bases. This CDR3 contains 16 residues. Germline CDR1 is LNHDA and CDR2 is SQIVND (reference sequence). The trim removed 5 bases at V and 3 bases at J, leaving 12 bases unmatched. The CDR3 DNA is TGTGCCAGTAGTCAATTCATCGGGACAGGAGTCTACGAGCAGTACTTC. Protein product: CASSQFIGTGVYEQYF.

This clone was seen a handful of times. The genes are TRBV28 and TRBJ2-7; 11 bases match TRBD1. The CDR3 length is 14 residues. Losses at the gene ends were 5 bases for V and 5 bases for J; bases not matched to a gene: 5. The germline CDR1 and CDR2 sequences are MDHEN and SYDVKM. CDR3 sequence: CASSRDRGDDEQYF. In DNA form, the CDR3 reads TGTGCCAGCAGTCGGGACAGGGGGGACGACGAGCAGTACTTC.

The chain links TRBV24-1 to TRBJ2-7; no firm D call. Germline V lookup: CDR1 KGHDR, CDR2 SFDVKD. This CDR3 contains 13 residues. V lost 3 bases and J lost 6, with 11 bases in between. CDR3 nucleotides: TGTGCCACCAGTGATCCGGGTCTCGGCGAGCAGTACTTC. It translates to CATSDPGLGEQYF.